One and the same sample provided the 21 T cell receptor beta chains below, sequenced in a study of graft-versus-host responses after intestinal transplantation. Sequencing used immunoSEQ multiplex PCR; TCRdb keeps in-frame clones, though not all of them. The profile covers about 23,000 clones, with approximately 91% appearing a single time and around 2% taken by the ten largest. Sequencing used PBMCs, obtained approximately 38 days after intestinal transplant. The source of these receptors is a human patient who received an intestinal transplant, so some T cells may come from the graft donor.

The chain is built from TRBV30 and TRBJ2-3; 9 nucleotides align to TRBD2. CDR1 and CDR2 (germline): GTSNPN, SVGIG (reference sequence). With V trimmed by 4 bases and J by 1 base, 12 bases remained unmatched. The CDR3 contains 17 residues. The CDR3 sequence: CAWIRAGGPRGTDTQYF. DNA for the CDR3: TGTGCCTGGATTCGCGCGGGAGGGCCCCGCGGCACAGATACGCAGTATTTT. The full variable domain, its missing parts supplied by reference TRBV30 and TRBJ2-3, is SQTIHQWPATLVQPVGSPLSLECTVEGTSNPNLYWYRQAAGRGLQLLFYSVGIGQISSEVPQNLSASRPQDRQFILSSKKLLLSDSGFYLCAWIRAGGPRGTDTQYFGPGTRLTVL.

The V call is TRBV6-5, the J call TRBJ2-1, with 12 bases fitting TRBD2. This CDR3 has 16 amino acids. V shed 0 bases and J 4 bases; nucleotides not matched to a gene: 1. CDR1 is MNHEY and CDR2 is SVGAGI in the germline V gene. The CDR3 loop is CASSYSLAGGYNEQFF. CDR3 DNA: TGTGCCAGCAGTTACTCGCTAGCGGGAGGGTACAATGAGCAGTTCTTC.

The chain combines TRBV13 with TRBJ1-1; D gene unclear. This CDR3 region has 14 residues. Germline V gives CDR1 PRHDT, CDR2 FYEKMQ (reference sequence). The V gene lost 5 bases and the J gene lost 0 bases, with 10 bases spanning the gap. The CDR3 loop reads CASSPSGLNTEAFF. The CDR3, as DNA: TGTGCCAGCAGCCCTTCGGGCCTGAACACTGAAGCTTTCTTT.

J is TRBJ2-7 and V is TRBV28, with 7 bases lining up with TRBD1. V dropped 5 bases and J dropped 3; count of bases not matched to a gene: 7. Germline V gives CDR1 MDHEN, CDR2 SYDVKM. The CDR3 length is 14 residues. The CDR3 sequence is CASSASDRDYEQYF. For the CDR3, the DNA is TGTGCCAGCAGTGCCTCTGACAGGGACTACGAGCAGTACTTC.

The chain uses TRBV29-1 and TRBJ2-7; TRBD1 or TRBD2 may be the D gene (5 bases each). Trimming took 2 bases from V and 7 from J, leaving 15 bases between them. Germline V gene lookup returns CDR1 SQVTM and CDR2 ANQGSEA. The CDR3 is 13 amino acids. CDR3 residues: CSVEYLRGREQYF. DNA of the CDR3: TGCAGCGTTGAATACCTCCGGGGCCGAGAGCAGTACTTC.

For the CDR3, the DNA is TGTGCCATCGGAGGCGGGGGCCACAATGAGCAGTTCTTC. As protein: CAIGGGGHNEQFF. The chain combines TRBV10-3 with TRBJ2-1; a weak D match, TRBD2 (7 bases). Germline values: CDR1 ENHRY, CDR2 SYGVKD. The CDR3 is 13 amino acids. V was trimmed by 8 bases and J by 5 bases, leaving 13 bases between them.

The gene calls are TRBV13 and TRBJ2-1, with 8 bases matching TRBD2. Germline-derived CDR1 and CDR2 are PRHDT and FYEKMQ (reference sequence). The CDR3 runs 17 residues. V was clipped by 4 bases and J by 4 bases; unmatched bases: 12. The CDR3 region is CASSSLKLAGSYNEQFF. CDR3 sequence (DNA): TGTGCCAGCAGCTCTCTCAAATTAGCGGGGTCGTACAATGAGCAGTTCTTC.

The V and J genes are TRBV19 and TRBJ2-5; D call uncertain. The V end lost 1 base, the J end lost 3 bases, and 9 bases lay between the germline ends. Germline loops: CDR1 LNHDA, CDR2 SQIVND (reference sequence). This CDR3 has 14 residues. This CDR3 reads CASSIGASEETQYF. The CDR3 coding sequence is TGTGCCAGTAGTATAGGCGCGTCGGAAGAGACCCAGTACTTC.

The chain is built from TRBV6-1 and TRBJ2-7; D is unresolved. Germline V gene lookup returns CDR1 MNHNS and CDR2 SASEGT. V was shortened by 2 bases and J by 0 bases, with 26 bases between the two germline ends. This CDR3 spans 20 amino acids. The CDR3 region is CASSEPVLRSAVANSYEQYF. The CDR3, as DNA: TGTGCCAGCAGTGAACCGGTCTTGCGATCGGCAGTGGCCAACTCCTACGAGCAGTACTTC.

The genes are TRBV29-1 and TRBJ2-1; weak D call: TRBD2 (6 bases). CDR3 length equals 13 residues. V shed 3 bases and J shed 4 bases, with 10 bases lying between them. Germline V gives CDR1 SQVTM, CDR2 ANQGSEA. The DNA of the CDR3 is TGCAGCGTTGAGCGGGATTCTTACAATGAGCAGTTCTTC. Its protein is CSVERDSYNEQFF.

There are a few counts of this clone. The V call is TRBV7-9, the J call TRBJ2-7; D is uncertain. The length of the CDR3 is 13 residues. Deletions cut 5 bases from V and 3 bases from J, with 11 bases between. CDR1 and CDR2 from the germline V gene are SEHNR and FQNEAQ (reference sequence). This CDR3 reads CASSPDGDYEQYF. DNA for the CDR3: TGTGCCAGCAGCCCAGATGGAGACTACGAGCAGTACTTC.

The V and J genes are TRBV7-4 and TRBJ1-2; D is perhaps TRBD1 (6 bases). CDR1 is SGHVT, CDR2 SQSDAQ, per germline. The CDR3 runs 16 residues. V shed 5 bases and J shed 0 bases, with 16 bases lying between them. The CDR3 DNA follows: TGTGCCAGCAGCCCCCTCGGAGGGGGGGCTAACTATGGCTACACCTTC. Its translation is CASSPLGGGANYGYTF.

CDR3 sequence reads: CSASRRVTQYF. CDR3 coding DNA: TGCAGTGCTAGCCGACGGGTGACCCAGTACTTC. The gene calls are TRBV20-1 and TRBJ2-5; the D is unclear. This CDR3 comprises 11 residues. Germline values: CDR1 DFQATT, CDR2 SNEGSKA (reference sequence). Trimming left V 3 bases short and J 7 bases short, with 9 bases between.

This sequence joins TRBV9 and TRBJ1-3; TRBD1 is a possible D gene (5 bases). The CDR3 has 14 amino acids. Between the trimmed V and J ends, which lost 5 bases and 2 bases, there was a span of 11 bases. In germline, CDR1 is SGDLS, CDR2 YYNGEE. The CDR3 loop is CASSAGGAGNTIYF. DNA of the CDR3: TGTGCCAGCAGTGCCGGGGGGGCTGGAAACACCATATATTTT.

The chain combines TRBV5-1 with TRBJ1-1; D gene uncertain. Deletions cut 0 bases from V and 3 bases from J, with 6 bases between. Germline V gene sequence: CDR1 SGHRS, CDR2 YFSETQ. The CDR3 is made up of 13 amino acids. CDR3 residues: CASSLAFDTEAFF. The CDR3 coding sequence is TGCGCCAGCAGCTTGGCCTTTGACACTGAAGCTTTCTTT.

The rearrangement links TRBV2 to TRBJ2-3; D remains unclear. The V end was cut by 5 bases, the J end by 1 base, with 4 bases between. The CDR3 contains 12 residues. CDR1 is SNHLY and CDR2 is FYNNEI in the germline V gene. CDR3 nucleotide sequence: TGTGCCAGCAGTTGGGGCACAGATACGCAGTATTTT. Residues: CASSWGTDTQYF.

This chain links TRBV6-6 with TRBJ2-3; D is unresolved. Germline V gene data show CDR1 as MNHNY and CDR2 as SVGAGI (reference sequence). V dropped 0 bases and J dropped 3 bases, with 4 bases sitting between them. CDR3 length equals 13 residues. The CDR3 protein is CASSYSATDTQYF. CDR3 DNA: TGTGCCAGCAGTTACTCGGCGACAGATACGCAGTATTTT.

The chain recombines TRBV7-6 with TRBJ2-5; the D gene is possibly TRBD1 (6 bases). Germline lookup yields CDR1 SGHVS and CDR2 FNYEAQ. The CDR3 totals 12 residues. Trimming took off 1 base at V and 7 bases at J, with 7 bases between the two ends. CDR3 protein: CASSLGGGTQYF. Written as DNA, the CDR3 is TGTGCCAGCAGCTTAGGAGGGGGGACCCAGTACTTC. Full variable domain (remainder filled in from reference TRBV7-6 and TRBJ2-5): GAGVSQSPRYKVTKRGQDVALRCDPISGHVSLYWYRQALGQGPEFLTYFNYEAQQDKSGLPNDRFSAERPEGSISTLTIQRTEQRDSAMYRCASSLGGGTQYFGPGTRLLVL.

The chain combines TRBV6-1 with TRBJ2-7, with 8 bases aligning to TRBD1. The J segment lost 4 bases and the V segment lost 4 bases, leaving 9 bases of the junction unmatched. The CDR3 is 15 amino acids. CDR1 MNHNS and CDR2 SASEGT come from the germline V gene. CDR3 amino acids: CASSAEPGQVYEQYF. The DNA for the CDR3 is TGTGCCAGCAGTGCAGAGCCGGGACAGGTTTACGAGCAGTACTTC.

This chain links TRBV2 with TRBJ2-1; 9 positions agree with TRBD1. The CDR3 is 15 residues long. Germline CDR1 and CDR2: SNHLY and FYNNEI. V gave up 3 bases and J gave up 13 bases; unmatched junction bases: 13. CDR3 sequence reads: CASSDEGQGMRGQFF. DNA for the CDR3: TGTGCCAGCAGTGATGAGGGACAGGGAATGCGGGGCCAGTTCTTC.

The CDR3 region is CASSFEVTDTQYF. The DNA of the CDR3 is TGTGCCAGCAGCTTCGAGGTCACAGATACGCAGTATTTT. The chain recombines TRBV7-3 with TRBJ2-3; the D is unclear. The CDR3 spans 13 residues. Per germline, CDR1 SGHTA and CDR2 FQGTGA. The ends were cut back, 3 bases at V and 2 bases at J, with 6 bases in the middle.